This T cell receptor beta chain appears in the sequencing data of a study of regulatory T cells in long-lasting Graves disease. Time point meaning: persistent/refractory GD, antithyroid drugs over 5 years with positive TRAb. RNA extracted from PBMCs served as the sequencing template. This clonotype occurred a few times. The authors built TCR beta libraries using iRepertoire HTBI primers and Arm-PCR of CDR3 regions. TCRdb re-called the multiplex PCR reads with MiXCR, one entry per CDR3 protein. The table has more than 300,000 distinct CDR3 sequences, roughly 24% seen once. This TCR was recovered from a woman between 40 and 55 years old with Graves disease. The starting material was peripheral blood mononuclear cells (PBMCs), obtained when the disease was refractory, from a patient treated with antithyroid drugs.

The CDR3 DNA follows: TGTGCCAGCTCGGACTCACTAGCGGTCTCCTACGAGCAGTACTTC. Its protein is CASSDSLAVSYEQYF. The chain employs TRBV7-9 and TRBJ2-7; 8 bases align to TRBD2. With V trimmed by 8 bases and J by 0 bases, 9 bases remained unmatched. The CDR3 totals 15 residues. Germline-derived CDR1 and CDR2 are SEHNR and FQNEAQ (reference sequence).